The 32 T cell receptor beta chains below all came from one sample that was sequenced in a study of T-cell memory formation after mild COVID-19. Via MiXCR, TCRdb re-called the 5' RACE reads, giving one row per CDR3 protein. Of roughly 400,000 distinct CDR3 sequences listed, 16% are singletons. Sequences were obtained from PBMCs or a T cell subset sorted from them (not recorded which). These TCRs come from a young man who had mild COVID-19 (a few samples of this study predate the infection). Cell type and time point are not known.

This chain uses TRBV2 with TRBJ2-3, with a tentative D call TRBD1 (6 bases). This CDR3 has 15 residues. The germline V gene has CDR1 SNHLY and CDR2 FYNNEI. The V and J ends lost 6 bases and 0 bases respectively, with 13 bases between them. The CDR3 loop is CASRRQDLSTDTQYF. The DNA of the CDR3 is TGTGCCAGCAGGAGACAGGATCTTAGCACAGATACGCAGTATTTT.

This clonotype has only a few counts. The gene calls are TRBV6-2 or TRBV6-3 and TRBJ2-3, with D perhaps given as TRBD1 or TRBD2 (5 bases each). Germline V gene lookup returns CDR1 MNHEY and CDR2 SVGEGT. The CDR3 extends over 17 amino acids. V dropped 5 bases and J dropped 0 bases, with 18 bases sitting between them. The CDR3 here is CASSPSYGGSSTDTQYF. The CDR3 DNA follows: TGTGCCAGCAGTCCCTCTTATGGGGGATCTAGCACAGATACGCAGTATTTT.

The V call is TRBV11-2, the J call TRBJ1-4, with D tentatively TRBD1 (5 bases). Trimming removed 5 bases at V and 8 bases at J, with 12 bases between. The germline V gene has CDR1 SGHAT and CDR2 FQNNGV. CDR3 length: 13 residues. CDR3 residues: CASSPGRVEKLFF. DNA of the CDR3: TGTGCCAGCAGCCCAGGGAGGGTGGAAAAACTGTTTTTT.

This clonotype has just a few counts. The CDR3 DNA is TGTGCCAGCAGCCCCGTGGTAGGGTACCACGAGCAGTACTTC. Translating gives CASSPVVGYHEQYF. The chain couples TRBV3-1 to TRBJ2-7; D remains unclear. The CDR3 has 14 amino acids. Germline-derived CDR1 and CDR2 are LGHDT and YNNKEL (reference sequence). V gave up 4 bases and J gave up 5 bases, with 15 bases separating them.

There are a few counts of this clonotype. J is TRBJ2-6 and V is TRBV11-2; D not certain. Looked up from germline, CDR1 is SGHAT and CDR2 is FQNNGV. The CDR3 is made up of 14 amino acids. The germline V and J ends were trimmed by 4 bases and 2 bases, with 6 bases remaining between them. The CDR3 region is CASSSAAGANVLTF. The DNA for the CDR3 is TGTGCCAGCAGCTCAGCCGCTGGGGCCAACGTCCTGACTTTC.

This clonotype has at least ten counts. V and J are TRBV7-2 and TRBJ2-1; 8 bases fit TRBD2. The CDR3 extends over 15 amino acids. V shed 7 bases, J shed 5 bases, and the junction held 10 bases outside the gene matches. Germline loops: CDR1 SGHTA, CDR2 FQGNSA. For the CDR3, the DNA is TGTGCCAGCACCCTGGGGGGGCGGGGGGACAATGAGCAGTTCTTC. It translates to CASTLGGRGDNEQFF.

V is TRBV6-2 or TRBV6-3 and J is TRBJ2-1; TRBD2 aligns across 9 bases. Germline lookup yields CDR1 MNHEY and CDR2 SVGEGT. The CDR3 is 15 residues long. V trimming: 7 bases; J trimming: 7 bases; junction bases outside the gene matches: 11. The CDR3 sequence: CASKAAASGVNEQFF. In DNA form, the CDR3 reads TGTGCCAGCAAAGCGGCGGCTAGCGGGGTGAATGAGCAGTTCTTC.

The V and J genes are TRBV5-6 and TRBJ2-7; 7 bases match TRBD1. V gave up 3 bases and J gave up 3 bases; unmatched junction bases: 6. CDR3 length: 14 amino acids. Germline CDR1 is SGHDT and CDR2 is YYEEEE. The CDR3 bases are TGTGCCAGCAGCTCCTTGGGACAGAGCTACGAGCAGTACTTC. This codes for CASSSLGQSYEQYF.

V and J are TRBV25-1 and TRBJ2-2; D not resolved. The V and J ends lost 9 bases and 6 bases respectively, with 11 bases between them. Germline V gene lookup returns CDR1 MGHDK and CDR2 SYGVNS. CDR3 length equals 12 residues. CDR3: CASWGFAGELFF. The CDR3 nucleotides read TGTGCCAGTTGGGGATTTGCCGGGGAGCTGTTTTTT. Supplemented by reference TRBV25-1 and TRBJ2-2, the full variable domain reads EADIYQTPRYLVIGTGKKITLECSQTMGHDKMYWYQQDPGMELHLIHYSYGVNSTEKGDLSSESTVSRIRTEHFPLTLESARPSHTSQYLCASWGFAGELFFGEGSRLTVL.

This clonotype was counted between two and nine times. The chain has TRBV6-2 or TRBV6-3 and TRBJ2-1; 7 bases are a match to TRBD1. This CDR3 contains 14 residues. Unmatched junction bases numbered 6, after V lost 8 bases and J lost 2 bases. The germline CDR1 and CDR2 sequences are MNHEY and SVGEGT. The chain's CDR3 is CASRRGGTYNEQFF. DNA of the CDR3: TGTGCCAGCCGAAGAGGGGGCACCTACAATGAGCAGTTCTTC.

CDR3 in DNA: TGTGCCAGCAGCTTAGTCGGGACAGGACTCGAAGGAGTTCCTGAAGCTTTCTTT. It codes for CASSLVGTGLEGVPEAFF. The chain carries TRBV7-2 and TRBJ1-1, with 8 bases fitting TRBD1. In germline, CDR1 is SGHTA, CDR2 FQGNSA. The CDR3 contains 18 residues. J lost 6 bases, V lost 1 base, and 16 bases had no gene match.

In this sample, this clonotype turned up a few times. The rearrangement links TRBV7-2 to TRBJ2-1, with 7 bases that match TRBD1. V was pared by 4 bases and J by 9 bases, with 9 bases of the junction left unmatched. The germline V gene has CDR1 SGHTA and CDR2 FQGNSA. The CDR3 runs to 14 residues. The CDR3 region has the DNA TGTGCCAGCAGCTGGGGAGACAGGGAGAGTGAGCAGTTCTTC. Translated, it gives CASSWGDRESEQFF.

This clonotype came up a few times. The CDR3 DNA reads as TGTGCCAGCAAGGGACAGCCGCAAGAGACCCAGTACTTC. Amino acid sequence: CASKGQPQETQYF. The chain couples TRBV6-2 or TRBV6-3 to TRBJ2-5; 7 bases line up with TRBD1. The V segment lost 7 bases and the J segment 2 bases; nucleotides outside the gene matches: 4. This CDR3 contains 13 residues. Germline V gives CDR1 MNHEY, CDR2 SVGEGT.

This clonotype has just a few counts. The chain combines TRBV21-1 with TRBJ2-1; TRBD1 is taken as the D call from the table, unchecked against the DNA. TRBV21-1 is a pseudogene segment. The CDR3 spans 17 residues. The CDR3 DNA follows: TGTGCCAGCAGCAAAGCGCAAAGCCCCATCCTGCAAGATGAGCAGTTCTTC. Protein sequence: CASSKAQSPILQDEQFF.

The chain uses TRBV5-5 and TRBJ2-7; the match to TRBD1 covers 9 bases. CDR1 SGHKS and CDR2 YYEKEE come from the germline V gene (reference sequence). This CDR3 is 14 amino acids long. V was pared by 2 bases and J by 5 bases, with 5 bases of the junction left unmatched. The DNA for the CDR3 is TGTGCCAGCAGCTTAACAGGGGGCATCAACGAGCAGTACTTC. Its protein is CASSLTGGINEQYF.

This clonotype was recorded a few times. The chain employs TRBV11-2 and TRBJ1-1; D gene unclear. The V and J ends lost 0 bases and 8 bases respectively, with 10 bases between them. CDR3 length: 13 residues. The germline CDR1 and CDR2 sequences are SGHAT and FQNNGV. The CDR3 DNA reads TGTGCCAGCAGCTTAGATCTGGGCTTCGAAGCTTTCTTT. As protein: CASSLDLGFEAFF.

This clonotype was found a few times. The chain employs TRBV7-2 and TRBJ2-3; 9 nucleotides line up with TRBD2. J gave up 4 bases and V 6 bases, and 5 bases lay outside the gene matches. This CDR3 is 14 amino acids long. The germline V gene encodes CDR1 SGHTA and CDR2 FQGNSA. CDR3 loop: CASSPGLASDTQYF. The CDR3 DNA reads as TGTGCCAGCAGTCCGGGACTAGCTTCAGATACGCAGTATTTT.

J is TRBJ2-2 and V is TRBV18, with D perhaps assigned TRBD1 or TRBD2 (5 bases each). The CDR3 has 17 amino acids. Germline CDR1 and CDR2: KGHSH and LQKENI. V was clipped by 3 bases and J by 7 bases, with 21 bases between them. The CDR3 reads CASSPNDIGALVGELFF. For the CDR3, the DNA is TGTGCCAGCTCACCTAACGACATCGGGGCTTTGGTCGGGGAGCTGTTTTTT.

This chain links TRBV7-6 with TRBJ2-1; the D gene is possibly TRBD1 (6 bases). This CDR3 contains 15 residues. Trimming removed 4 bases from V and 2 bases from J, with 12 bases in between. Germline V CDR1 and CDR2: SGHVS, FNYEAQ. CDR3 sequence (DNA): TGTGCCAGCAGCTCACAGGGTTACCCCTACAATGAGCAGTTCTTC. This gives the protein CASSSQGYPYNEQFF.

V is TRBV10-3 and J is TRBJ1-2; 9 bases align to TRBD1. V was pared by 6 bases and J by 4 bases, with 6 bases of the junction left unmatched. This CDR3 has 14 amino acids. Germline CDR1 ENHRY, CDR2 SYGVKD. The CDR3: CAIRLTGGSYGYTF. CDR3 DNA sequence: TGTGCCATCAGATTGACAGGGGGAAGCTATGGCTACACCTTC.

There are many counts of this clonotype. The chain combines TRBV27 with TRBJ1-1; TRBD1 is a possible D gene (5 bases). The germline V gene has CDR1 MNHEY and CDR2 SMNVEV (reference sequence). Trimming shortened V by 2 bases and J by 1 base, and 11 bases separated the two germline ends. This CDR3 has 15 amino acids. The DNA of the CDR3 is TGTGCCAGCAGTTTAGGGGCGGTGGGGAACACTGAAGCTTTCTTT. Its translation: CASSLGAVGNTEAFF.

There are many counts of this clonotype. V gene TRBV7-2 combines with J gene TRBJ2-6, with 8 bases identical to TRBD1. J was trimmed by 2 bases and V by 5 bases; bases with no gene match: 2. The CDR3 covers 15 residues. Germline CDR1 SGHTA, CDR2 FQGNSA. CDR3 region: CASSLQGAGANVLTF. CDR3 DNA: TGTGCCAGCAGCCTACAGGGGGCTGGGGCCAACGTCCTGACTTTC.

This clonotype was counted only a few times. V gene TRBV12-5 combines with J gene TRBJ2-1; TRBD1 is a possible D gene (6 bases). This CDR3 region has 15 residues. Germline CDR1 and CDR2: LGHNT and FRNRAP. Trimming pared 7 bases from V and 2 bases from J, leaving 15 bases between. The chain's CDR3 is CASVNKGGTYNEQFF. CDR3 sequence (DNA): TGTGCTAGTGTCAACAAAGGGGGTACCTACAATGAGCAGTTCTTC.

The sample holds a few counts of this clonotype. The chain carries TRBV5-1 and TRBJ2-1; TRBD1 matches 10 bases. Trimming removed 6 bases from V and 8 bases from J; junction bases left unmatched: 11. Per germline, CDR1 SGHRS and CDR2 YFSETQ. This CDR3 is built from 15 residues. CDR3 sequence (DNA): TGCGCCAGCACCATACCCGGGACAGGGGCGGATGAGCAGTTCTTC. This encodes CASTIPGTGADEQFF.

The chain recombines TRBV2 with TRBJ2-5; D not resolved. This CDR3 has 12 residues. V was shortened by 5 bases and J by 2 bases, with 6 bases between the two germline ends. Germline V lookup: CDR1 SNHLY, CDR2 FYNNEI. In DNA form, the CDR3 reads TGTGCCAGCAGTATGGAGCAAGAGACCCAGTACTTC. It is translated as CASSMEQETQYF.

This clonotype appeared a few times. The chain uses TRBV11-2 and TRBJ1-3; D unclear. This CDR3 comprises 15 residues. Germline CDR1 SGHAT, CDR2 FQNNGV. V lost 1 base to trimming and J lost 2 bases, with 9 bases between them. The CDR3 is CASSLGGEAGNTIYF. The CDR3 DNA reads as TGTGCCAGCAGCTTAGGGGGAGAGGCTGGAAACACCATATATTTT.

This chain uses TRBV20-1 with TRBJ1-4; D not resolved. In germline, CDR1 is DFQATT, CDR2 SNEGSKA (reference sequence). The CDR3 runs 12 residues. Trimming took 0 bases from V and 8 from J, leaving 7 bases between them. The CDR3 nucleotides read TGCAGTGCTAGAGATGGTAGAGAAAAACTGTTTTTT. Its translation is CSARDGREKLFF.

The rearrangement uses TRBV7-2 and TRBJ2-5; 9 bases align to TRBD2. The trim removed 5 bases at V and 5 bases at J, leaving 6 bases unmatched. The CDR3 is 14 residues long. Germline V CDR1 and CDR2: SGHTA, FQGNSA. CDR3: CASSTGLAYETQYF. The CDR3 DNA follows: TGTGCCAGCAGCACCGGACTAGCGTATGAGACCCAGTACTTC.

This clonotype was detected only a few times. This chain joins TRBV5-1 and TRBJ1-5; 9 bases agree with TRBD1. Germline loops: CDR1 SGHRS, CDR2 YFSETQ. J lost 5 bases, V lost 4 bases, and 7 bases had no gene match. The CDR3 sequence is 15 residues long. The CDR3 DNA sequence: TGCGCCAGCAGCCCGGATGGGACAGGGCATCAGCCCCAGCATTTT. Amino acids: CASSPDGTGHQPQHF. The variable domain in full, with the rest retrieved from reference TRBV5-1 and TRBJ1-5, is KAGVTQTPRYLIKTRGQQVTLSCSPISGHRSVSWYQQTPGQGLQFLFEYFSETQRNKGNFPGRFSGRQFSNSRSEMNVSTLELGDSALYLCASSPDGTGHQPQHFGDGTRLSIL.

This clonotype has just a few counts. The chain couples TRBV5-5 to TRBJ1-5; no reliable D call. The V gene's germline CDR1 is SGHKS and CDR2 YYEKEE (reference sequence). V was shortened by 4 bases and J by 8 bases, with 16 bases between the two germline ends. The CDR3 contains 14 residues. DNA of the CDR3: TGTGCCAGCAGCCCGGGAAGAGTTGCGGAGCCCCAGCATTTT. Its translation: CASSPGRVAEPQHF.

A word on this clonotype: A junction boundary mismatches the germline segment, possibly from a read error. In nucleotides, the CDR3 is TGTGCCAGCAGCCCCCTTGCGACAGGCAGGTCGCGGGGCCGACAATTT. Translating gives CASSPLATGRSRGRQF. The J gene is TRBJ1-1, the V gene TRBV11-2, with D possibly being TRBD1 (6 bases). The CDR3 runs 16 residues. Germline V CDR1 and CDR2: SGHAT, FQNNGV.

This clonotype was detected a few times. This chain joins TRBV20-1 and TRBJ2-1, with 8 nucleotides matching TRBD2. Germline V CDR1 and CDR2: DFQATT, SNEGSKA (reference sequence). Germline trimming cut 6 bases from V and 8 bases from J; bases unmatched to any gene: 12. This CDR3 region has 14 residues. The chain's CDR3 is CSAPGLEVEHEQFF. The CDR3, as DNA: TGCAGTGCGCCGGGACTAGAAGTCGAGCATGAGCAGTTCTTC.